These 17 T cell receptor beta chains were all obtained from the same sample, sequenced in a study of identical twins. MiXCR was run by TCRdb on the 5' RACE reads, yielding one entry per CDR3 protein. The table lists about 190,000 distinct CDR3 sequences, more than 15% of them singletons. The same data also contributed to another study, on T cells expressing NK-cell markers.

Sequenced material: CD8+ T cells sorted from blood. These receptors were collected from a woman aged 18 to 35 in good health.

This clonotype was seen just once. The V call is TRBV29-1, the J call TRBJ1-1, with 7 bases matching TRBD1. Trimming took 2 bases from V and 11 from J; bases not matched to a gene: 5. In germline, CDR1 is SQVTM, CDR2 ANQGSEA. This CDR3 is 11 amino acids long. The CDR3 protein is CSVETPDRAFF. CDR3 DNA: TGCAGCGTTGAAACCCCGGACAGGGCTTTCTTT. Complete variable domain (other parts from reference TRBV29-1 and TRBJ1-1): SAVISQKPSRDICQRGTSLTIQCQVDSQVTMMFWYRQQPGQSLTLIATANQGSEATYESGFVIDKFPISRPNLTFSTLTVSNMSPEDSSIYLCSVETPDRAFFGQGTRLTVV.

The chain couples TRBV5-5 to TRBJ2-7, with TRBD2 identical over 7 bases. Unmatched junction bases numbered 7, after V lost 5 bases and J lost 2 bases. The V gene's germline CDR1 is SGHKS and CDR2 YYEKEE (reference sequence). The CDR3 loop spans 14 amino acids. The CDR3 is CASRRPGGTYEQYF. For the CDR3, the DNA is TGTGCCAGCAGGCGTCCCGGGGGGACCTACGAGCAGTACTTC.

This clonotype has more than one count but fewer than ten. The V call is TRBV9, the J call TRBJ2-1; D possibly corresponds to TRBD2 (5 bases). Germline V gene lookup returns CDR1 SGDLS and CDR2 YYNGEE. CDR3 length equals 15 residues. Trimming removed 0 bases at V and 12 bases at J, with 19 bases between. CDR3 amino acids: CASSVGTAPGYRQFF. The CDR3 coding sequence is TGTGCCAGCAGCGTAGGTACCGCCCCGGGGTACAGGCAGTTCTTC.

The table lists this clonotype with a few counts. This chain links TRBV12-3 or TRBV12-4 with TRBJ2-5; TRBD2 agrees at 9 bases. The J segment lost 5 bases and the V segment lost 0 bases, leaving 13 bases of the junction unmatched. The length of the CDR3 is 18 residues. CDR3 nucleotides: TGTGCCAGCAGTTTAGCCGGAGGCGGGGGGGCCTTGTTTGAGACCCAGTACTTC. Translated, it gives CASSLAGGGGALFETQYF.

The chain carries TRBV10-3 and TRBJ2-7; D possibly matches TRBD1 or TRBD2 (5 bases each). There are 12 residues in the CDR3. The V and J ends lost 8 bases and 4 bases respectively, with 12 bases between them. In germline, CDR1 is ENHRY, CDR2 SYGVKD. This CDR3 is CAIGSGHYEQYF. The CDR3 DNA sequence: TGTGCCATCGGAAGCGGACATTACGAGCAGTACTTC.

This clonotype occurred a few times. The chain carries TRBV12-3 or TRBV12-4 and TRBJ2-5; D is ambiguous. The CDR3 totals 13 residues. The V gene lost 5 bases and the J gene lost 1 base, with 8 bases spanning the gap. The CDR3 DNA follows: TGTGCCAGCAGTCCCCCCGGCCAAGAGACCCAGTACTTC. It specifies CASSPPGQETQYF.

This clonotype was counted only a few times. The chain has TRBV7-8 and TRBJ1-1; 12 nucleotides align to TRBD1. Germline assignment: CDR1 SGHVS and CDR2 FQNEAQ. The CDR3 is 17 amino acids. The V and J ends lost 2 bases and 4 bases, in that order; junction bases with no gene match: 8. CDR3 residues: CASSLPRDRGLGTEAFF. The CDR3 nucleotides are TGTGCCAGCAGCTTACCTCGGGACAGGGGGCTTGGCACTGAAGCTTTCTTT.

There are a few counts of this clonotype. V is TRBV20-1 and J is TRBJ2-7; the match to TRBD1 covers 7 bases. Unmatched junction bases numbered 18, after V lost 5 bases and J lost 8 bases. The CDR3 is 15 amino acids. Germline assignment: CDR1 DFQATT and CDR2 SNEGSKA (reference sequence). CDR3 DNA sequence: TGCAGTGCTCCTACCGGTGACGACAGGGCCTATAAGCAGTACTTC. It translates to CSAPTGDDRAYKQYF.

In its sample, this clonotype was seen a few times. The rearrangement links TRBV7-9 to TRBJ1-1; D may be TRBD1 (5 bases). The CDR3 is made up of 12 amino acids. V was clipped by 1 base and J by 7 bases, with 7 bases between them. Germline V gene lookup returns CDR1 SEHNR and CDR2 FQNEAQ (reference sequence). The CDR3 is CASSLEGLEAFF. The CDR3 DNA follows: TGTGCCAGCAGCTTAGAGGGACTTGAAGCTTTCTTT.

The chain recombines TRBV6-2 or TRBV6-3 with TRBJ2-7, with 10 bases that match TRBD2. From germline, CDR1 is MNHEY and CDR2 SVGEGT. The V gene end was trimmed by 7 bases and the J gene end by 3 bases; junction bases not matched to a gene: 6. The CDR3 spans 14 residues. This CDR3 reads CASTIAGGVYEQYF. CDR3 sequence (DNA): TGTGCCAGCACCATAGCGGGAGGCGTCTACGAGCAGTACTTC.

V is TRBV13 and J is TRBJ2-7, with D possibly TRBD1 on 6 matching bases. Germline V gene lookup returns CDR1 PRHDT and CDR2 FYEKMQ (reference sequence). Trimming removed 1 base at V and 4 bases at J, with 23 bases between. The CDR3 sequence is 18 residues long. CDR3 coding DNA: TGTGCCAGCAGCTTAGCCCTAGATAACCGGGGACAAGGTTACGAGCAGTACTTC. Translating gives CASSLALDNRGQGYEQYF.

This CDR3 is CAISDRAGEETQYF. In DNA, the CDR3 is TGTGCCATCAGTGACAGGGCCGGCGAAGAGACCCAGTACTTC. The gene calls are TRBV10-3 and TRBJ2-5; perhaps TRBD1 as D (5 bases). This CDR3 is 14 amino acids long. Germline CDR1 and CDR2: ENHRY and SYGVKD. V lost 3 bases to trimming and J lost 3 bases, with 11 bases between them.

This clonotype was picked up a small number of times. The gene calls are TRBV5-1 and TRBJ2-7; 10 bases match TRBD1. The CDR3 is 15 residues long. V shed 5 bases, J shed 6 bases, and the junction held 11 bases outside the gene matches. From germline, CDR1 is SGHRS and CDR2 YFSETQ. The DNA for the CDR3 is TGCGCCAGCAGATGGACCGGGACAGGGGTCGCCGAGCAGTACTTC. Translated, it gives CASRWTGTGVAEQYF.

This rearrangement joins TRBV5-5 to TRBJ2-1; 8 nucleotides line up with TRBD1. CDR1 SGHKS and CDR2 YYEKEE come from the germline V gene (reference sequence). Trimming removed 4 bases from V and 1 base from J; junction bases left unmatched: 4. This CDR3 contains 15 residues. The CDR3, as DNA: TGTGCCAGCAGCCTACAGGGGGGATCCTACAATGAGCAGTTCTTC. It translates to CASSLQGGSYNEQFF. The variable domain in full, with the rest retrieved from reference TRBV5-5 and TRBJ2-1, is DAGVTQSPTHLIKTRGQQVTLRCSPISGHKSVSWYQQVLGQGPQFIFQYYEKEERGRGNFPDRFSARQFPNYSSELNVNALLLGDSALYLCASSLQGGSYNEQFFGPGTRLTVL.

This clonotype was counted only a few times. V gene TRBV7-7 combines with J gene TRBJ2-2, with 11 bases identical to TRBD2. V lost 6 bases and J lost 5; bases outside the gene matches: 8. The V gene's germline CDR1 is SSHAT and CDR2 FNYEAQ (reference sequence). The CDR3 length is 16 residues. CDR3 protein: CASSSSSGRLTGELFF. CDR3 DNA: TGTGCCAGCAGTTCGTCTAGCGGGAGGTTGACCGGGGAGCTGTTTTTT.

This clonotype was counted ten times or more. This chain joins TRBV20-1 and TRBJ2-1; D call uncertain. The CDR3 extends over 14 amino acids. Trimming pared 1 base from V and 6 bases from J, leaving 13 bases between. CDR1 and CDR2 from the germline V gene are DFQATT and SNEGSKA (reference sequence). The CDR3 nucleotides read TGCAGTGCTAGAGGTCCGTTAAACAGCAATGAGCAGTTCTTC. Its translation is CSARGPLNSNEQFF.

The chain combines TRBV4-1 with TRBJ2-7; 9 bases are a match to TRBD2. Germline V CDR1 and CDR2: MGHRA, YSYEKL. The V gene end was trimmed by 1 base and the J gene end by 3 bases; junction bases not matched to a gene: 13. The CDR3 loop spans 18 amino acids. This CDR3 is CASSQVLGVGGGVYEQYF. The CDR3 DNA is TGCGCCAGCAGCCAAGTGCTTGGGGTCGGCGGGGGGGTCTACGAGCAGTACTTC.